This TCR beta chain appears in the sequencing data of a study of technical replicates of blood from four donors. Profiled with immunoSEQ multiplex PCR; TCRdb holds only in-frame clones, not every one. The sample yields 74,000 or so clones, 90% to 95% seen once. Trimming left V 6 bases short and J 1 base short, with 10 bases between. Germline V lookup: CDR1 SEHNR, CDR2 FQNEAQ (reference sequence). The CDR3 contains 14 residues. Sequencing was performed on T cells isolated from PBMCs. The rearrangement uses TRBV7-9 and TRBJ1-3; TRBD1 is a possible D gene (5 bases). The TCR comes from a human donor in good health. The CDR3 sequence is CASSYGGSGNTIYF. CDR3 nucleotide sequence: TGTGCCAGCAGTTATGGGGGGTCTGGAAACACCATATATTTT.